The entry that follows covers one T cell receptor (beta chain) sequence. Its target antigen remains unknown. No base-level quality is on record; no much larger clone is a single base apart. In the paper's terms, the time point label means: pre-sensitization, week 0. Read against the paper, the sample's treatment or condition label means: therapeutic diphenylcyclopropenone sensitization with weekly scalp DPC. At each patch-test visit, blood was drawn before the patch test was applied. To be eligible, patients had to be aged 18 to 70, diagnosed with alopecia and judged suitable for DPC therapy, while pregnant patients were excluded. Total RNA was isolated from unfractionated whole blood collected in Tempus Blood RNA tubes. Trimming at the junction amounts to 6 bases on V and 6 bases on J, and the germline ends lie 9 bases apart. The CDR3 sequence holds 11 residues, the cysteine and phenylalanine included. Only CDR3 DNA remains: 33 bases, in frame from the first base. CDR1 and CDR2, looked up from the germline V gene, are SNHLY and FYNNEI.

This sample was taken from a study of human T cells and chemical hapten exposure (TCRdb year 2021). Notes on the research overall: For sensitization, 2% DPC in acetone was applied to an approximately 2 cm by approximately 2 cm area of upper inner arm skin. Alopecia areata with under or over 50% scalp involvement, alopecia totalis and alopecia universalis were represented in the patient cohort, which was mostly female. Patch testing on the upper back used Finn chambers containing 0.01% DPC, with scoring done after 6 days according to International Contact Dermatitis Research Group standards. Throughout the study period of approximately 23 weeks, patients also received therapeutic DPC doses to the scalp every week. Blood samples were taken from patients before sensitization (week 0) and then at 2, 6 and about 24 weeks after DPC sensitization. Libraries were pooled for sequencing, and variation in per-sample TCR yields was attributed mainly to small differences in library volumes within the pool. In alopecia patients, the study followed how the peripheral blood TCR repertoire changed in vivo over primary and secondary sensitization to diphenylcyclopropenone (DPC), a hapten. Nearly 30 alopecia patients provided blood for TCR sequencing at one to four time points (pre-sensitization, 2, 6 and 24 weeks).

Libraries came from RACE. The sequencing machine was a NextSeq 500. Library preparation attached unique molecular identifiers to individual cDNA molecules for quantitative, reproducible TCR counting. Each blood RNA sample was used to sequence both TCR alpha and TCR beta chains. In the authors' own workflow: Samples had a median of about 96,000 TCRs, with a range from roughly 23,224 to 750,000. V, J and CDR3 annotation of the TCR reads was performed with the Decombinator software suite. For the PS versus PT1 abundance plots, all samples were subsampled to the same number of TCRs (28,000). TCRs were defined as expanded if absent before sensitization and observed at least eight times at the 2-week time point. TCRdb applied fastp at Q25 and MiXCR to the public reads, then kept only in-frame beta chains. CDR3 protein sequences are deduplicated, and each keeps its most common genes and DNA. The V and J calls here are based on TCRdb, not the publication. Across this sample there are around 56,000 distinct CDR3 sequences, with around 10% seen only once. The ten largest make up roughly 8.8% of the sample.

The study at large found these results: Compared with pre-sensitization or healthy control sets, expanded TCRs formed significantly more large CDR3 similarity clusters, which is consistent with antigen-driven responses. The number of PT1 expanded TCRs positively correlated with patch test score, significant at thresholds 8, 16 and 32 but not 4. Repeated subsampling changed both the strength of the expansion versus patch-test correlation and the threshold at which the correlation became significant. Because all patients had alopecia, a presumed autoimmune disease, the immune response of the patients might differ from that of healthy individuals. The number of TCRs above 1 in 1000 frequency did not change with DPC sensitization; there was no evidence of global repertoire structure alterations.

The sequence was collected from a man in his forties or fifties with alopecia areata. Some clones in this sample may be carry-over from other donors' samples. Sequences were derived from whole blood, sampled in connection with sensitization to the hapten diphenylcyclopropenone (DPC). The V and J genes are TRBV2 and TRBJ2-7; TRBD1 is a weak D gene call, 6 bases matching. The DNA is as follows: TGTGCCAGCAGAGAACAGGGCGAGCAGTACTTC. Its protein reads: CASREQGEQYF.